The 28 T cell receptor beta chains reported below all come from one sample, sequenced in a study of blood T cells in healthy people across ages. Primed by a sample-barcoded 5' primer and a J-beta primer mix, a second PCR proceeded for roughly 7 to 12 cycles. One entry per CDR3 protein, called by TCRdb with MiXCR from the 5' RACE reads. The sample holds 1.5 million to 2 million distinct CDR3 sequences; less than 50% are singletons and the top ten take around 2.1%. Sequences were obtained from blood. These receptor sequences come from a woman aged 40 to 49 in good health.

This chain connects TRBV24-1 to TRBJ2-7, with 9 bases identical to TRBD2. V was clipped by 4 bases and J by 7 bases; unmatched bases: 13. The CDR3 consists of 16 residues. Germline CDR1 is KGHDR and CDR2 is SFDVKD. CDR3 nucleotide sequence: TGTGCCACCAGTGACCCAGCGGGGGGCGCGTACAATGAGCAGTACTTC. Protein: CATSDPAGGAYNEQYF.

The rearrangement uses TRBV27 and TRBJ2-3, with D perhaps matching TRBD1 (6 bases). Germline V gene data show CDR1 as MNHEY and CDR2 as SMNVEV (reference sequence). V was clipped by 7 bases and J by 7 bases, with 15 bases between them. The CDR3 totals 13 residues. The CDR3 DNA reads as TGTGCCAGCACTCACAGGGTTGGGTATACGCAGTATTTT. It is translated as CASTHRVGYTQYF.

This clonotype was seen only once. The chain combines TRBV20-1 with TRBJ2-1; 12 bases agree with TRBD2. V gave up 5 bases and J gave up 4 bases; unmatched junction bases: 6. CDR1 and CDR2 from the germline V gene are DFQATT and SNEGSKA (reference sequence). The CDR3 spans 15 residues. For the CDR3, the DNA is TGCAGTGCTGTCAGGACTAGCGGGATGTACAATGAGCAGTTCTTC. Amino acid sequence: CSAVRTSGMYNEQFF.

This clonotype has a handful of counts. The chain couples TRBV7-2 to TRBJ2-1; 8 nucleotides agree with TRBD1. The ends lost 5 bases at V and 0 bases at J; junction bases unmatched: 9. This CDR3 region has 17 residues. Germline CDR1 and CDR2: SGHTA and FQGNSA. Here the CDR3 DNA reads TGTGCCAGCAGCCTACGGACAGGGTCGAGCTCCTACAATGAGCAGTTCTTC. Translation gives CASSLRTGSSSYNEQFF.

The V and J genes are TRBV7-3 and TRBJ2-7, with D perhaps matching TRBD2 (7 bases). V lost 2 bases, J lost 7 bases, and 18 bases lay in between. This CDR3 is 15 amino acids long. Germline lookup yields CDR1 SGHTA and CDR2 FQGTGA. The CDR3 loop is CASSLSRGGYNEQYF. The CDR3 DNA is TGTGCCAGCAGCTTATCGCGCGGGGGCTACAATGAGCAGTACTTC.

This clonotype has just a few counts. V gene TRBV20-1 combines with J gene TRBJ2-5, with D perhaps matching TRBD2 (6 bases). Per the germline V gene, CDR1 is DFQATT and CDR2 is SNEGSKA (reference sequence). Deletions cut 0 bases from V and 4 bases from J, with 9 bases between. The CDR3 contains 13 residues. The CDR3 DNA follows: TGCAGTGCTAGAGACCCTAGCGCAGAGACCCAGTACTTC. Its protein product is CSARDPSAETQYF.

A single count supports this clonotype. This rearrangement joins TRBV6-2 or TRBV6-3 to TRBJ1-5, with 7 bases matching TRBD1. The CDR3 is 16 residues long. The V gene end was trimmed by 1 base and the J gene end by 3 bases; junction bases not matched to a gene: 6. Looked up from germline, CDR1 is MNHEY and CDR2 is SVGEGT. In nucleotides, the CDR3 is TGTGCCAGCAGTTACTACAGGGGTGGGGTCAATCAGCCCCAGCATTTT. It translates to CASSYYRGGVNQPQHF.

This clonotype was seen only a few times. The rearrangement joins TRBV25-1 to TRBJ2-5, with D possibly matching TRBD1 (6 bases). V was clipped by 4 bases and J by 5 bases, with 17 bases between them. This CDR3 contains 15 residues. Per the germline V gene, CDR1 is MGHDK and CDR2 is SYGVNS. The CDR3 region is CASSVNREIMETQYF. The CDR3 DNA follows: TGTGCCAGCAGTGTCAACAGGGAAATAATGGAGACCCAGTACTTC.

This clonotype appeared a few times. This sequence joins TRBV29-1 and TRBJ2-7; perhaps TRBD1 as D (6 bases). The CDR3 is 16 residues long. The V gene lost 5 bases and the J gene lost 0 bases, with 20 bases spanning the gap. Germline V gene lookup returns CDR1 SQVTM and CDR2 ANQGSEA. The CDR3 loop reads CSVPGAVQGSSYEQYF. The DNA of the CDR3 is TGCAGCGTTCCAGGCGCGGTGCAGGGGAGCTCCTACGAGCAGTACTTC.

CDR3 protein: CSARDQDTGRNNYGYTF. For the CDR3, the DNA is TGCAGTGCTAGAGATCAGGACACAGGAAGGAATAACTATGGCTACACCTTC. This sequence joins TRBV20-1 and TRBJ1-2; a weak D match, TRBD1 (5 bases). The V end lost 0 bases, the J end lost 1 base, and 18 bases lay between the germline ends. The V gene's germline CDR1 is DFQATT and CDR2 SNEGSKA (reference sequence). This CDR3 contains 17 residues.

This clonotype is a singleton in its sample. This sequence may be a read error, since a much larger clone differs from it by one base. The chain uses TRBV4-3 and TRBJ1-2, with TRBD1 matching 9 bases. The CDR3 covers 12 residues. V lost 4 bases, J lost 12 bases, and 6 bases stayed unmatched. Germline V gene lookup returns CDR1 LGHNA and CDR2 YSLEER. Here the CDR3 reads CASSPTTGGHTF. CDR3 coding DNA: TGCGCCAGCAGCCCGACTACAGGGGGCCACACCTTC.

The chain recombines TRBV6-5 with TRBJ1-1; TRBD1 matches 8 bases. With V trimmed by 0 bases and J by 3 bases, 3 bases remained unmatched. Germline assignment: CDR1 MNHEY and CDR2 SVGAGI. The CDR3 consists of 15 residues. CDR3 sequence reads: CASSYSNRGDTEAFF. CDR3 DNA: TGTGCCAGCAGTTACTCGAACAGGGGGGACACTGAAGCTTTCTTT.

The J gene is TRBJ2-3, the V gene TRBV4-2, with D perhaps matching TRBD1 or TRBD2 (5 bases each). The germline CDR1 and CDR2 sequences are LGHNA and YNFKEQ. V was cut by 5 bases and J by 4 bases, with 25 bases left in between. The CDR3 sequence is 18 residues long. In DNA form, the CDR3 reads TGTGCCAGCAGCTCGACCCTGTCGGCAGGGACCTACCCAGATACGCAGTATTTT. This encodes CASSSTLSAGTYPDTQYF.

Notes on this clonotype: A read error may account for a junction end that differs from germline. The chain combines TRBV29-1 with TRBJ2-6; D is perhaps TRBD1 (5 bases). This CDR3 is built from 13 residues. The germline CDR1 and CDR2 sequences are SQVTM and ANQGSEA. The CDR3 protein is CSVGGGGANVLTF. The CDR3 nucleotides read TGCAGCGTTGGAGGTGGTGGGGCCAACGTTCTGACTTTC. Based on the CDR3 plus reference TRBV29-1 and TRBJ2-6, the full variable domain is SAVISQKPSRDICQRGTSLTIQCQVDSQVTMMFWYRQQPGQSLTLIATANQGSEATYESGFVIDKFPISRPNLTFSTLTVSNMSPEDSSIYLCSVGGGGANVLTFGAGSRLTVL.

The table lists this clonotype with a few counts. The V and J genes are TRBV20-1 and TRBJ2-4; 11 bases match TRBD2. Trimming cost V 3 bases and J 4 bases; bases outside gene matches: 5. Germline V gene sequence: CDR1 DFQATT, CDR2 SNEGSKA (reference sequence). This CDR3 has 15 residues. The CDR3 protein is CSASSGGDTKNIQYF. CDR3 DNA sequence: TGCAGTGCTAGTAGCGGGGGGGATACGAAAAACATTCAGTACTTC.

V is TRBV27 and J is TRBJ1-6, with D unclear. Looked up from germline, CDR1 is MNHEY and CDR2 is SMNVEV (reference sequence). V lost 5 bases to trimming and J lost 7 bases, with 9 bases between them. The CDR3 extends over 13 amino acids. CDR3 sequence (DNA): TGTGCCAGCAGTGTAAGTCCCAATTCACCCCTCCACTTT. This codes for CASSVSPNSPLHF.

In this sample, this clonotype turned up a few times. The V gene is TRBV29-1, the J gene TRBJ1-2; no clear D. V lost 3 bases to trimming and J lost 1 base, with 9 bases between them. The CDR3 has 13 amino acids. Germline-derived CDR1 and CDR2 are SQVTM and ANQGSEA. The CDR3 DNA sequence: TGCAGCGTTGAGGATAGGGTTAACTATGGCTACACCTTC. Translated: CSVEDRVNYGYTF.

In DNA form, the CDR3 reads TGTGCCAGCACCCAGGGGGATGATACGCAGTATTTT. This translates into CASTQGDDTQYF. The V and J genes are TRBV6-2 or TRBV6-3 and TRBJ2-3; 7 nucleotides match TRBD1. Per the germline V gene, CDR1 is MNHEY and CDR2 is SVGEGT. This CDR3 region has 12 residues. V lost 7 bases, J lost 6 bases, and 4 bases stayed unmatched.

The table lists this clonotype with a few counts. The chain links TRBV6-5 to TRBJ1-2; TRBD1 is a possible D gene (6 bases). V lost 8 bases and J 4 bases, leaving 20 bases between the germline ends. Germline V gene lookup returns CDR1 MNHEY and CDR2 SVGAGI. CDR3 size: 15 residues. CDR3 sequence reads: CASAGRGAEIYGYTF. The CDR3 nucleotides are TGTGCCAGCGCGGGACGGGGGGCCGAAATCTATGGCTACACCTTC.

J is TRBJ2-1 and V is TRBV20-1; D not resolved. V was cut by 3 bases and J by 13 bases, with 25 bases left in between. Germline CDR1 reads DFQATT; CDR2 reads SNEGSKA (reference sequence). The CDR3 runs 15 residues. The CDR3 DNA reads TGCAGTGCTAGTGTGGGCAGCACAGTGTCGGAGACCCAGTTCTTC. This sequence encodes CSASVGSTVSETQFF.

This clonotype was counted a single time. The chain combines TRBV20-1 with TRBJ2-4; either TRBD1 or TRBD2 may fit D (6 bases each). Trimming cost V 5 bases and J 0 bases, with 17 bases left between them. Germline values: CDR1 DFQATT, CDR2 SNEGSKA (reference sequence). There are 16 residues in the CDR3. The CDR3: CSAPEEGGGAKNIQYF. The CDR3, as DNA: TGCAGTGCTCCCGAGGAGGGGGGAGGAGCCAAAAACATTCAGTACTTC.

Details on this clonotype: This may stem from a read error, because a much larger clone lies one nucleotide away. In DNA form, the CDR3 reads TGTGCCAGCTGTATGACAGGGAGCTCCTACGAGCAGTACTTC. Its protein product is CASCMTGSSYEQYF. The rearrangement links TRBV12-3 or TRBV12-4 to TRBJ2-7; 7 bases are a match to TRBD1. This CDR3 spans 14 amino acids. Losses at the gene ends were 8 bases for V and 0 bases for J; bases not matched to a gene: 7.

Regarding this clonotype: A junction boundary mismatches the germline segment, possibly from a read error. This chain joins TRBV7-9 and TRBJ2-1; the D gene could be TRBD1 or TRBD2 (5 bases each). This CDR3 has 18 residues. Germline V gene sequence: CDR1 SEHNR, CDR2 FQNEAQ (reference sequence). The CDR3 region is CASSSPIWDGSSYNERFF. Written as DNA, the CDR3 is TGTGCCAGCAGCTCCCCAATTTGGGACGGTAGCTCCTACAATGAGCGGTTCTTC.

V usage is TRBV20-1 and J usage is TRBJ2-1, with TRBD2 matching 9 bases. J lost 4 bases, V lost 3 bases, and 10 bases had no gene match. The CDR3 contains 16 residues. Germline-derived CDR1 and CDR2 are DFQATT and SNEGSKA (reference sequence). The CDR3 nucleotides are TGCAGTGCTAGTTTGGCCAGCGGGGGGCTATACAATGAGCAGTTCTTC. Its translation: CSASLASGGLYNEQFF.

CDR3 region: CASSYSRPDSNTEAFF. Here the CDR3 DNA reads TGTGCCAGCAGTTACTCCCGGCCAGACAGTAACACTGAAGCTTTCTTT. J is TRBJ1-1 and V is TRBV6-5, with D maybe TRBD1 (5 bases). CDR3 length equals 16 residues. V was clipped by 0 bases and J by 2 bases, with 13 bases between them. CDR1 and CDR2 from the germline V gene are MNHEY and SVGAGI.

Only one count was recorded for this clonotype. As DNA, the CDR3 is TGTGCCAGCGGCCACGGGGGAGTTAACTATGGCTACACCTTC. It yields the protein CASGHGGVNYGYTF. The rearrangement joins TRBV27 to TRBJ1-2, with a tentative D call TRBD1 (5 bases). The V gene lost 8 bases and the J gene lost 1 base, with 14 bases spanning the gap. Looked up from germline, CDR1 is MNHEY and CDR2 is SMNVEV (reference sequence). The CDR3 covers 14 residues.

The rearrangement links TRBV6-6 to TRBJ2-5; 9 nucleotides align to TRBD2. With the DNA end fitting TRBJ2-7 better, the J assignment may be wrong. Germline CDR1 is MNHNY and CDR2 is SVGAGI (reference sequence). The CDR3 runs 15 residues. CDR3 sequence (DNA): TGTGCCAGCATTCACCCGGGACTAGCCGGATACGAGCAGTACTTC. It specifies CASIHPGLAGYEQYF.

The rearrangement links TRBV7-8 to TRBJ2-1; D unclear. The CDR3 totals 18 residues. The germline V gene has CDR1 SGHVS and CDR2 FQNEAQ. V lost 0 bases and J lost 0, with 15 bases in between. In nucleotides, the CDR3 is TGTGCCAGCAGCTTAGCCCAAGGGCAGACAAGCTCCTACAATGAGCAGTTCTTC. This translates into CASSLAQGQTSSYNEQFF.